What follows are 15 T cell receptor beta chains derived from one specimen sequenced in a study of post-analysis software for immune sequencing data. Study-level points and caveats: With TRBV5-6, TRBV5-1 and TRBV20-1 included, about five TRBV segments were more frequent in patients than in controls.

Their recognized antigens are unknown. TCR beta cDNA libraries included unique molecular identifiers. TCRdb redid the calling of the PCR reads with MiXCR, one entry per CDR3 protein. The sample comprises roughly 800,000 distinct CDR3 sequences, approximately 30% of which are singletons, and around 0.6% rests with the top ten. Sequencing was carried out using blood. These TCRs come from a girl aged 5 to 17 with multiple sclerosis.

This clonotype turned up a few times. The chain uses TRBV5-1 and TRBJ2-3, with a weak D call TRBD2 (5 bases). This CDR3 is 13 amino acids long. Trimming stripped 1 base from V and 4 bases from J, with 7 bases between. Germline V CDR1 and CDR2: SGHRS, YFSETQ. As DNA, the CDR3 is TGCGCCAGCAGCTTGATACTAGCAGATACGCAGTATTTT. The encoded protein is CASSLILADTQYF.

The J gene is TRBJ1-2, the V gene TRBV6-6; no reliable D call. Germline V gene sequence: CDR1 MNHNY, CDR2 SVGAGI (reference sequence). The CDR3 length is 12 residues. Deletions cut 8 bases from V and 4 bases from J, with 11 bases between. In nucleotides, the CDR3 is TGTGCCAGCCGGGGTTTTCTCTATGGCTACACCTTC. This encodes CASRGFLYGYTF.

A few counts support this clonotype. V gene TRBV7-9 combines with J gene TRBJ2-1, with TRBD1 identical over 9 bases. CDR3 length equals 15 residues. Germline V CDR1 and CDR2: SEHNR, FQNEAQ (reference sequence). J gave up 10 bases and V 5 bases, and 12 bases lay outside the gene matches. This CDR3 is CASSTQGAGSVEQFF. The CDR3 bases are TGTGCCAGCAGCACACAGGGGGCAGGATCGGTCGAGCAGTTCTTC.

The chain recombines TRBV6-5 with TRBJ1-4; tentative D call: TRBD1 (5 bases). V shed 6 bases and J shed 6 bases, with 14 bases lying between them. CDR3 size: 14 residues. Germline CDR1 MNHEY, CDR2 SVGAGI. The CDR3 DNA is TGTGCCAGCAGGCGGGGGGGGACGGATGAAAAACTGTTTTTT. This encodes CASRRGGTDEKLFF.

CDR3 amino acids: CASSLAWESSGGYTF. As DNA, the CDR3 is TGTGCCAGCAGCTTAGCGTGGGAGTCCTCCGGGGGCTACACCTTC. The chain is built from TRBV7-9 and TRBJ1-2; the D is unclear. Germline CDR1 SEHNR, CDR2 FQNEAQ (reference sequence). This CDR3 is 15 amino acids long. The V and J ends lost 0 bases and 8 bases respectively, with 16 bases between them.

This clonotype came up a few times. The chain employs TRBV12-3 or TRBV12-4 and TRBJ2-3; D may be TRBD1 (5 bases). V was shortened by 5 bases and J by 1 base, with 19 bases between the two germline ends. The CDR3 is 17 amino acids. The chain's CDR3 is CASSHPTVLGGTDTQYF. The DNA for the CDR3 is TGTGCCAGCAGTCACCCCACAGTCTTAGGGGGCACAGATACGCAGTATTTT.

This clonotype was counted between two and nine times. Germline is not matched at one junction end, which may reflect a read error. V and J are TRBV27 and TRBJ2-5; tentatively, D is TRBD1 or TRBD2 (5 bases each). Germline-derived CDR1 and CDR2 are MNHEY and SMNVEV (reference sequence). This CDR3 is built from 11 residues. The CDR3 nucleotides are TGTACCAGCAGTTTGGGGGAGATCCAGTACTTC. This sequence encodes CTSSLGEIQYF.

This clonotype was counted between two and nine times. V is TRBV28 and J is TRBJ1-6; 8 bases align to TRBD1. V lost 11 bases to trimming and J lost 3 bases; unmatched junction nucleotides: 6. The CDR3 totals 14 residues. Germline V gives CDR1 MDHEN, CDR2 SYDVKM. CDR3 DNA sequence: TGTGCCGTGACAGGGGTTGGCTATAATTCACCCCTCCACTTT. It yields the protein CAVTGVGYNSPLHF.

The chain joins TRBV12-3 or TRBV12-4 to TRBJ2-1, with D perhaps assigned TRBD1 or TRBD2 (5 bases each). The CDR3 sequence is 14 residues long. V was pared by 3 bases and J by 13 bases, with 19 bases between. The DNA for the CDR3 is TGTGCCAGCAGTTTTGTCGGTCAGGGAGAGACCCAGTTCTTC. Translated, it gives CASSFVGQGETQFF.

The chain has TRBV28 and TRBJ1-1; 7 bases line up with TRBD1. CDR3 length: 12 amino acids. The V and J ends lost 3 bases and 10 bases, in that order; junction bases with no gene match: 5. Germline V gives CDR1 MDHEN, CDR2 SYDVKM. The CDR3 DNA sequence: TGTGCCAGCAGTTTGGGAGGGGGCTTAGCTTTCTTT. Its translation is CASSLGGGLAFF. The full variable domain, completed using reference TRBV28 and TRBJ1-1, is DVKVTQSSRYLVKRTGEKVFLECVQDMDHENMFWYRQDPGLGLRLIYFSYDVKMKEKGDIPEGYSVSREKKERFSLILESASTNQTSMYLCASSLGGGLAFFGQGTRLTVV.

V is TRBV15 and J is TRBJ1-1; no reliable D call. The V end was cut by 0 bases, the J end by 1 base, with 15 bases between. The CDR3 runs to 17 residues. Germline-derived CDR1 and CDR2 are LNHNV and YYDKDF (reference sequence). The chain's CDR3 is CATSRETPDLWNTEAFF. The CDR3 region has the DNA TGTGCCACCAGCAGAGAAACCCCCGACTTGTGGAACACTGAAGCTTTCTTT. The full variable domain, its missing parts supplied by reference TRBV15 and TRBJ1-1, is DAMVIQNPRYQVTQFGKPVTLSCSQTLNHNVMYWYQQKSSQAPKLLFHYYDKDFNNEADTPDNFQSRRPNTSFCFLDIRSPGLGDTAMYLCATSRETPDLWNTEAFFGQGTRLTVV.

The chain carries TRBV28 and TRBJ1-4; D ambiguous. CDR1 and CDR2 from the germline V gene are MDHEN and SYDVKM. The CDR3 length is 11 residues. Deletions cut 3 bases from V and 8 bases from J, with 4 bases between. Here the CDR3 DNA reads TGTGCCAGCAGTTTTTCGGAAAAACTGTTTTTT. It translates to CASSFSEKLFF.

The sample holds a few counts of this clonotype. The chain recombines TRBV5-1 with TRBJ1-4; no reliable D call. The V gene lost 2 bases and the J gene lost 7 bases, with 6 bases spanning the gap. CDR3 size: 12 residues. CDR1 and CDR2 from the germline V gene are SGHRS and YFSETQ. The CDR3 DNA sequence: TGCGCCAGCAGCTTCTCCAGTGAAAAACTGTTTTTT. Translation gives CASSFSSEKLFF.

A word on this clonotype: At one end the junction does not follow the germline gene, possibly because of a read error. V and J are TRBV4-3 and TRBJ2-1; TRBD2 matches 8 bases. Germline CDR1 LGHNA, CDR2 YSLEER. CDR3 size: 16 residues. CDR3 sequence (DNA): TGCGCCGGCAGCCAAGGTCCAGCGGGAGTCTACAATGAGCAGTTCTTC. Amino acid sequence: CAGSQGPAGVYNEQFF.

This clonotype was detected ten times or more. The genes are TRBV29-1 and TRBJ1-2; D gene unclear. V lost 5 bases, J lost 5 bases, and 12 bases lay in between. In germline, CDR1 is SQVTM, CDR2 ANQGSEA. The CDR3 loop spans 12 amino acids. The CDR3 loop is CSVRLTTYGYTF. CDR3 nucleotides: TGCAGCGTTCGCTTGACGACGTATGGCTACACCTTC.